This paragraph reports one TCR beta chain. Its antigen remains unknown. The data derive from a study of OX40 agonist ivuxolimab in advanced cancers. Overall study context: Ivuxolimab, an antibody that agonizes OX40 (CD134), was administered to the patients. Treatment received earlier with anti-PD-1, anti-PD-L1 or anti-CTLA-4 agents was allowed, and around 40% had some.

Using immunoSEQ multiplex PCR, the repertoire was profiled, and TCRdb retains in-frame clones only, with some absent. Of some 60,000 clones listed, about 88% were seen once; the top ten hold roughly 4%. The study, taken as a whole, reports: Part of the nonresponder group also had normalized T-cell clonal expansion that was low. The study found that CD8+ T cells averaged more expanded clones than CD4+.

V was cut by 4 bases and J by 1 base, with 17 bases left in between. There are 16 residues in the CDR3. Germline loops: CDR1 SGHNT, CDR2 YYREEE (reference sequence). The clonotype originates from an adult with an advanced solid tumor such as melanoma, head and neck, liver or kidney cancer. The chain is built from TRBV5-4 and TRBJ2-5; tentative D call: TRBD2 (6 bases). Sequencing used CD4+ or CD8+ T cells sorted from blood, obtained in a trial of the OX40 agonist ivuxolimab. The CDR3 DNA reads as TGTGCCAGCAGCCCTGGGGGGTTGCAGGGCCAAGAGACCCAGTACTTC. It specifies CASSPGGLQGQETQYF.